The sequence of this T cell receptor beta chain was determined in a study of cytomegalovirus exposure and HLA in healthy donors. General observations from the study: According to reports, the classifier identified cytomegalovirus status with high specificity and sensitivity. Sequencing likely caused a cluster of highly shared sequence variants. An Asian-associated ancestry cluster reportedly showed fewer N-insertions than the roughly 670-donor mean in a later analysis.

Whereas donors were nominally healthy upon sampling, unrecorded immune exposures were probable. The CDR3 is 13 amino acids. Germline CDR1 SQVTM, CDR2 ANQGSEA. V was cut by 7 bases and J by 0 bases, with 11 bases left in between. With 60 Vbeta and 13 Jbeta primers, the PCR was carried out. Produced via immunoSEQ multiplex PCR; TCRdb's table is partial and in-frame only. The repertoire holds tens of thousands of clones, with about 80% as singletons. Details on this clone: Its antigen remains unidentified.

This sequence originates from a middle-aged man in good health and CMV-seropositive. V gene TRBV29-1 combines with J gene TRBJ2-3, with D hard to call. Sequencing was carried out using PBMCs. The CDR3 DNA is TGCAGCGGTGATTACCGGAGCACAGATACGCAGTATTTT. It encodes CSGDYRSTDTQYF.